The rows below give T cell receptor beta chains drawn from one sample of a study of T cells in Graves' hyperthyroidism and ophthalmopathy. TCRdb processed the multiplex PCR reads anew with MiXCR; each CDR3 protein has one entry. The table lists roughly 700,000 distinct CDR3 sequences, 12% to 15% of them singletons, with roughly 10% in the top ten. The sample consisted of blood. These receptor sequences come from a woman between 18 and 29 years old with Graves' hyperthyroidism. The CDR3 runs from the conserved cysteine through the conserved F or W. The order of the fields is J gene, V gene, CDR3 protein.

TRBJ2-5 | TRBV7-8 | CASSLRWGRETQYF
TRBJ1-1 | TRBV5-1 | CANRRQRNTEAFF
TRBJ2-5 | TRBV7-2 | CASTLSSSGRKTQYF
TRBJ2-7 | TRBV11-2 | CASSPASLGPQYF
TRBJ1-2 | TRBV6-1 | CASSLRDIPGYTF
TRBJ2-5 | TRBV24-1 | CATGRGTSGQETQYF
TRBJ2-7 | TRBV6-1 | CASIRTSGSYEQYF
TRBJ1-5 | TRBV3-1 | CASSPRAGNQPQHF
TRBJ2-7 | TRBV2 | CASSGLDYEQYF
TRBJ2-2 | TRBV6-1 | CASSPLGLASTDTGELFF
TRBJ2-3 | TRBV24-1 | CATSKVGGADTQYF
TRBJ1-2 | TRBV6-5 | CASGGRRDYGYTF
TRBJ2-7 | TRBV18 | CASSLQGERYEQYF
TRBJ1-3 | TRBV7-9 | CATSHTQGNTIYF
TRBJ2-1 | TRBV30 | CAWDSGRSSSSYNEQFF
TRBJ2-7 | TRBV2 | CASGGPGDRGPGQYF
TRBJ2-3 | TRBV20-1 | CSARDPDSSTDTQYF
TRBJ2-1 | TRBV5-1 | CASASRGEQFF
TRBJ2-3 | TRBV28 | CASRRLTSSTDTQYF
TRBJ2-5 | TRBV27 | CASRPLGFQETQYF
TRBJ1-5 | TRBV20-1 | CSATITHTGGYSNQPQHF
TRBJ2-6 | TRBV20-1 | CSAVTGTGANVLTF
TRBJ2-7 | TRBV12-3/TRBV12-4 | CASSPGPGSEQYF
TRBJ2-3 | TRBV14 | CASSRSTGQRMKDTQYF
TRBJ1-2 | TRBV30 | CAWSVVGSYGYTF
TRBJ2-7 | TRBV3-1 | CASSTLSRGHDEQYF
TRBJ2-7 | TRBV6-1 | CASSAIKYEQYF
TRBJ2-5 | TRBV6-6 | CASSYSGGEYF
TRBJ1-5 | TRBV5-8 | CASSRDRTYEKRNQPQHF
TRBJ2-3 | TRBV9 | CASSVGGSDTQYF
TRBJ2-5 | TRBV18 | CASSPAGTEETQYF
TRBJ2-5 | TRBV13 | CASSLAWDNQETQYF
TRBJ2-1 | TRBV6-5 | CASSYFKRRGNEQFF
TRBJ2-7 | TRBV7-3 | CASSLPGQGVNEQYF
TRBJ2-7 | TRBV7-9 | CASSLVSRGGEQYF
TRBJ2-5 | TRBV5-4 | CASSYSSSETQYF
TRBJ1-3 | TRBV13 | CASSHDSGTGGGNTIYF
TRBJ1-5 | TRBV19 | CASSPGPGQAVSNQPQHF
TRBJ2-7 | TRBV2 | CASRYGESSYEQYF
TRBJ2-7 | TRBV11-3 | CASSPASGRGPYEQYF
TRBJ2-4 | TRBV20-1 | CSARDIAWTGTSLAKNIQYF
TRBJ2-7 | TRBV28 | CASSLLFGLDGVSYEQYF
TRBJ2-1 | TRBV7-9 | CASSTLAIEQFF
TRBJ1-6 | TRBV28 | CASSLGGQGANNSPLHF